Given below is one T cell receptor beta chain in context. Its antigen is not known. The sample originates from a study of T cell responses to AZD1222 COVID-19 vaccine. The overall study: Investigators merged groups given second doses at roughly 4 or roughly 12 weeks. General study findings and limits: Sampling captured repertoires only after the peak T cell response. Just a handful of people given AZD1222 tested seropositive at baseline. Clonal diversity was possibly underestimated, and white British individuals and females predominated among donors.

Sequencing used immunoSEQ multiplex PCR; TCRdb keeps in-frame clones, though not all of them. The sample carries 90,000 to 120,000 clones, about 89% recorded once. The CDR3 covers 18 residues. Per germline, CDR1 KGHSH and CDR2 LQKENI. With 2 bases clipped from V and 1 base from J, the junction kept 10 bases outside the gene matches. The chain joins TRBV18 to TRBJ2-7; 11 bases are shared with TRBD2. The sequence came from an adult in good health. This specimen was peripheral blood, taken on day 0 of AZD1222 vaccination. In nucleotides, the CDR3 is TGTGCCAGCTCACCATTTGGGGTTACTAGCGGGAGTTCCTACGAGCAGTACTTC. As protein: CASSPFGVTSGSSYEQYF.